This T cell receptor beta chain was found in a study of cytomegalovirus exposure and HLA in healthy donors. CDR3 size: 16 residues. V lost 0 bases, J lost 5 bases, and 7 bases stayed unmatched. Germline V CDR1 and CDR2: SGDLS, YYNGEE. It was with 60 Vbeta and 13 Jbeta primers that the PCR ran. Data came from immunoSEQ multiplex PCR; TCRdb stores just in-frame clones and leaves some out. The sample yields under 200,000 clones, almost 85% seen once. Sequences were obtained from PBMCs. The chain is built from TRBV9 and TRBJ1-4; 7 bases map to TRBD1. This sequence was found in a woman aged 45-65 years in good health and CMV-seronegative. Here the CDR3 reads CASSVGDRAINEKLFF. The CDR3 region has the DNA TGTGCCAGCAGCGTAGGCGACAGGGCCATCAATGAAAAACTGTTTTTT.